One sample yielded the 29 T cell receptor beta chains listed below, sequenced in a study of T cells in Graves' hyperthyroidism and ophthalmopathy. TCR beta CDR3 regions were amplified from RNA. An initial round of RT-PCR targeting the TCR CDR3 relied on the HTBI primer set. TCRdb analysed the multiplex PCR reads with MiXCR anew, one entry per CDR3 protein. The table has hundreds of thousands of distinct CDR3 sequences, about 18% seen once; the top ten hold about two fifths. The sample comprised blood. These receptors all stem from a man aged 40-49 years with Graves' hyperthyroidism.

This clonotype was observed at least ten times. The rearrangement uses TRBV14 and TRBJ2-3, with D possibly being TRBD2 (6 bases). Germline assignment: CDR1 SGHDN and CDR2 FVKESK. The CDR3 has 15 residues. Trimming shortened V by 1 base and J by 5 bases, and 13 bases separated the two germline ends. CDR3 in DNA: TGTGCCAGCAGCCAAGGGCGGGGTTCAAGAGATACGCAGTATTTT. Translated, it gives CASSQGRGSRDTQYF.

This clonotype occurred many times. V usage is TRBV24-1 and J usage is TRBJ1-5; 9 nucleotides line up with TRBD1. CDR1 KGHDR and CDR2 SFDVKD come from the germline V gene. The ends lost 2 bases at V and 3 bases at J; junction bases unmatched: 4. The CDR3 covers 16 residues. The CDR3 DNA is TGTGCCACCAGTGATTCGGGACAGGGCGACAATCAGCCCCAGCATTTT. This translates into CATSDSGQGDNQPQHF.

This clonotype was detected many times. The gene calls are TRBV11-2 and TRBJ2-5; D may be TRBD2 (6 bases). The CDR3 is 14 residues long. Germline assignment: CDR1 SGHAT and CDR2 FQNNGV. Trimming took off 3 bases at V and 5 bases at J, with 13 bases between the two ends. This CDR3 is CASSFGRGTETQYF. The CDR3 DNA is TGTGCCAGCAGCTTTGGGCGGGGAACCGAGACCCAGTACTTC.

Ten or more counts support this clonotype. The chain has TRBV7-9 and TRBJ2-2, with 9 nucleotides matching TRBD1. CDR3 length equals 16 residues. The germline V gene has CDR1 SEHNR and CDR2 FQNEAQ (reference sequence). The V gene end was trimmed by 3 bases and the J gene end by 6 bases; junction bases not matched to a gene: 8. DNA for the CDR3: TGTGCCAGCAGCTTGCCGGGACAGGGTTATGCCGGGGAGCTGTTTTTT. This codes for CASSLPGQGYAGELFF.

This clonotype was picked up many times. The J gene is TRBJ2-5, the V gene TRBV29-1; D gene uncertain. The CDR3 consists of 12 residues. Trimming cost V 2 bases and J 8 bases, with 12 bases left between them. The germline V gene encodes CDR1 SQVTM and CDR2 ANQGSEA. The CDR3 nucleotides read TGCAGCGTTGAAAGTGGTGGGGAAACCCAGTACTTC. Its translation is CSVESGGETQYF.

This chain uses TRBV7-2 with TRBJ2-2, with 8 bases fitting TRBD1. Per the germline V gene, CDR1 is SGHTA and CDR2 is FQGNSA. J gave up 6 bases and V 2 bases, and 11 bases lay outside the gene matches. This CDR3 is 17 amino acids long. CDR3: CASSLLIRGLGAGELFF. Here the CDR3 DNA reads TGTGCCAGCAGCTTACTCATCAGGGGGCTGGGGGCCGGGGAGCTGTTTTTT.

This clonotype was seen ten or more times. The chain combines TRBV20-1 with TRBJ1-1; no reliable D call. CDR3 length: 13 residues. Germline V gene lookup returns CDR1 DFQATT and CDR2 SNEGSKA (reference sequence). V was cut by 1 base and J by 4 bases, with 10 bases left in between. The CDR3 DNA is TGCAGTGCTAGAGCATCGGGTTTCACTGAAGCTTTCTTT. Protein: CSARASGFTEAFF.

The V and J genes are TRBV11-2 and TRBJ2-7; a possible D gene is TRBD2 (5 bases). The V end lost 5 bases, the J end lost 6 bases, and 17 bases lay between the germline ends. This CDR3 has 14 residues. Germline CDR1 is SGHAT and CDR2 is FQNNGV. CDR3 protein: CASSLGIGPSEQYF. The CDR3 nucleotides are TGTGCCAGCAGCCTCGGGATCGGACCCAGCGAGCAGTACTTC.

The CDR3 sequence is CASSNEEGQPQHF. The DNA for the CDR3 is TGTGCCAGCAGTAACGAAGAGGGTCAGCCCCAGCATTTT. This chain links TRBV6-2 or TRBV6-3 with TRBJ1-5, with D unclear. The CDR3 totals 13 residues. CDR1 is MNHEY, CDR2 SVGEGT, per germline. V was trimmed by 5 bases and J by 6 bases, leaving 11 bases between them.

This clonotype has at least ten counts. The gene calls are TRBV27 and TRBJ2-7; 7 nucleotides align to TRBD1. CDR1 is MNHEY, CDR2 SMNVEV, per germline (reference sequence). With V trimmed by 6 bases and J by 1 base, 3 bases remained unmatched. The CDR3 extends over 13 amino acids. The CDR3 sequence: CASRETGSYEQYF. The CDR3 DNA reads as TGTGCCAGCAGAGAGACAGGGTCCTACGAGCAGTACTTC.

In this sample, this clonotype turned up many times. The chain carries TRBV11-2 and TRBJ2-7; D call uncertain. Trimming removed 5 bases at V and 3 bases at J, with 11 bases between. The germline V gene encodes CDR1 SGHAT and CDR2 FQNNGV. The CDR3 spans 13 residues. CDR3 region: CASSIGVDYEQYF. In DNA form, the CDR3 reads TGTGCCAGCAGCATAGGTGTGGACTACGAGCAGTACTTC.

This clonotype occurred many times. The CDR3 spells CSARSGNRAPDTQYF. CDR3 DNA sequence: TGCAGTGCTAGAAGTGGCAATAGGGCCCCAGATACGCAGTATTTT. The genes are TRBV20-1 and TRBJ2-3; no clear D gene. Trimming took off 2 bases at V and 4 bases at J, with 16 bases between the two ends. This CDR3 comprises 15 residues. Germline V gene lookup returns CDR1 DFQATT and CDR2 SNEGSKA (reference sequence).

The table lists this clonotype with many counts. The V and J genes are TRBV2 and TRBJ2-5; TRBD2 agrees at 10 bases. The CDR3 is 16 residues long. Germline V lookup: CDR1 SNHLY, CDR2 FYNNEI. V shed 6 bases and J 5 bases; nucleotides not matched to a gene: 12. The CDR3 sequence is CASSREGAGGPETQYF. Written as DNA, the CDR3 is TGTGCCAGCAGCCGGGAGGGAGCGGGGGGGCCGGAGACCCAGTACTTC.

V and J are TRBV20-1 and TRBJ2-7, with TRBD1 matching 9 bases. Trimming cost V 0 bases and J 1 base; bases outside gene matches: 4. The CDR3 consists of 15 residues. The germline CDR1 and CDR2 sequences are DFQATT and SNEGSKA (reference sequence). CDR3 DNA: TGCAGTGCTAGAGATCGGGGGACAGGGTCCTACGAGCAGTACTTC. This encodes CSARDRGTGSYEQYF.

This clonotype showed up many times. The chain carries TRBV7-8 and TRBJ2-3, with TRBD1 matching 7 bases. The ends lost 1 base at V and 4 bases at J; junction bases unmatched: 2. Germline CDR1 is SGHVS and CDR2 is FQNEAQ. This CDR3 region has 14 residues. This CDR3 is CASSLGRGSDTQYF. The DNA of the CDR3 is TGTGCCAGCAGCTTAGGCAGGGGGTCAGATACGCAGTATTTT. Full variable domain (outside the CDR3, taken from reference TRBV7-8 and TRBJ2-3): GAGVSQSPRYKVAKRGQDVALRCDPISGHVSLFWYQQALGQGPEFLTYFQNEAQLDKSGLPSDRFFAERPEGSVSTLKIQRTQQEDSAVYLCASSLGRGSDTQYFGPGTRLTVL.

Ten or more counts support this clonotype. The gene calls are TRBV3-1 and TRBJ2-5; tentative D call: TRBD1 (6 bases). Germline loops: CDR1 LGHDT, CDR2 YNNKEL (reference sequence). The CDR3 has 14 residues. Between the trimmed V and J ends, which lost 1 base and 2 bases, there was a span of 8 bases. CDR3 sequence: CASSQGTAQETQYF. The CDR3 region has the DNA TGTGCCAGCAGCCAAGGGACAGCGCAAGAGACCCAGTACTTC.

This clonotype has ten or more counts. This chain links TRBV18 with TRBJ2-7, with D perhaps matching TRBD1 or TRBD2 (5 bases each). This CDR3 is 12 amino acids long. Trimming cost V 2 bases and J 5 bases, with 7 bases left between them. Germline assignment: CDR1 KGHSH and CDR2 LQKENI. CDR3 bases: TGTGCCAGCTCACCAATGGGGGACGAGCAGTACTTC. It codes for CASSPMGDEQYF. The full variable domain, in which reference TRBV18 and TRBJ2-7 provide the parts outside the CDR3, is NAGVMQNPRHLVRRRGQEARLRCSPMKGHSHVYWYRQLPEEGLKFMVYLQKENIIDESGMPKERFSAEFPKEGPSILRIQQVVRGDSAAYFCASSPMGDEQYFGPGTRLTVT.

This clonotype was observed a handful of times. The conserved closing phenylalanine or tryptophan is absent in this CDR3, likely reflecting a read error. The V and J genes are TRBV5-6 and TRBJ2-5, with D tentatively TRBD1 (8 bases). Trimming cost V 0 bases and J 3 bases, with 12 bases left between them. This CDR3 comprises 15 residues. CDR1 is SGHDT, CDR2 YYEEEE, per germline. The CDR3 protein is CASSLGQGREETQYL. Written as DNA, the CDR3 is TGTGCCAGCAGCTTGGGACAGGGGAGGGAAGAGACCCAGTACCTC.

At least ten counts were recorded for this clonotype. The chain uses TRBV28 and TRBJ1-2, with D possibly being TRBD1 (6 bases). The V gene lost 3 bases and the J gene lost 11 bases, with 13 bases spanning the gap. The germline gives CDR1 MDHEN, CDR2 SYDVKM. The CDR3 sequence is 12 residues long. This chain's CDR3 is CASSFQGSRYTF. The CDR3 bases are TGTGCCAGCAGTTTTCAGGGGTCGCGATACACCTTC.

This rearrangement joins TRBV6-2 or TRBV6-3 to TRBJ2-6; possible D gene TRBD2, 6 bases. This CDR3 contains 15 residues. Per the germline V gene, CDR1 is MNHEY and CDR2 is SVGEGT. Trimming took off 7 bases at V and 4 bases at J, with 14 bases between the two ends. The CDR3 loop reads CASIPGGTGANVLTF. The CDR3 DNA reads TGTGCCAGCATCCCAGGAGGGACCGGGGCCAACGTCCTGACTTTC.

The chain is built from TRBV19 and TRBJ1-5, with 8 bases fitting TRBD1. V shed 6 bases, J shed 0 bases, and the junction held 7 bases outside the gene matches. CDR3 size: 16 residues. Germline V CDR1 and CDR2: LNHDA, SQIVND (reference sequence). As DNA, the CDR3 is TGTGCCAGTAGGACAGGGGATGCGGCTAGCAATCAGCCCCAGCATTTT. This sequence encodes CASRTGDAASNQPQHF.

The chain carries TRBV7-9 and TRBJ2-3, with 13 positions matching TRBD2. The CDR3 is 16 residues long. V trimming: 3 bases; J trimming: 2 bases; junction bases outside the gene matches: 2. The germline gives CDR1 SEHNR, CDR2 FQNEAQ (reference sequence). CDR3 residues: CASSLTSGGFTDTQYF. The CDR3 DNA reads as TGTGCCAGCAGCTTGACTAGCGGGGGGTTCACAGATACGCAGTATTTT.

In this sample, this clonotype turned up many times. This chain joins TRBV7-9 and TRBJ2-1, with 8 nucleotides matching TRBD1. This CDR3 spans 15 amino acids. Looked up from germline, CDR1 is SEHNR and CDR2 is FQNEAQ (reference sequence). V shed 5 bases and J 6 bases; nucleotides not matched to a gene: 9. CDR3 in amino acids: CASSPWDRNFNEQFF. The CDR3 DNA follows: TGTGCCAGCAGCCCATGGGACAGGAACTTCAATGAGCAGTTCTTC. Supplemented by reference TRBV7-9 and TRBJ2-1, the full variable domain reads DTGVSQNPRHKITKRGQNVTFRCDPISEHNRLYWYRQTLGQGPEFLTYFQNEAQLEKSRLLSDRFSAERPKGSFSTLEIQRTEQGDSAMYLCASSPWDRNFNEQFFGPGTRLTVL.

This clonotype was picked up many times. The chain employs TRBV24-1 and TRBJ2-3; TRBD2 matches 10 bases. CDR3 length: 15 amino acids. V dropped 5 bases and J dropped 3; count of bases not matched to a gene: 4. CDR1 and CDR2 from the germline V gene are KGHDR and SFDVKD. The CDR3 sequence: CATSVPSGGTDTQYF. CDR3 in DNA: TGTGCCACCAGTGTTCCTAGCGGGGGAACAGATACGCAGTATTTT.

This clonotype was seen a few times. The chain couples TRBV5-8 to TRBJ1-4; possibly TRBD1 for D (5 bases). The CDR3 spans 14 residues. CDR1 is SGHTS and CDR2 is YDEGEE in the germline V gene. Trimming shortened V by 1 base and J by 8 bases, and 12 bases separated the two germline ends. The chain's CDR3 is CASSLSQGVEKLFF. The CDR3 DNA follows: TGTGCCAGCAGCTTGAGTCAGGGCGTAGAAAAACTGTTTTTT.

The CDR3 sequence: CASSGQGSQYF. CDR3 bases: TGTGCCAGCAGCGGACAGGGGTCGCAGTATTTT. The V gene is TRBV6-2 or TRBV6-3, the J gene TRBJ2-3; TRBD1 matches 9 bases. V dropped 6 bases and J dropped 10; count of bases not matched to a gene: 2. The CDR3 covers 11 residues. Germline V gene sequence: CDR1 MNHEY, CDR2 SVGEGT.

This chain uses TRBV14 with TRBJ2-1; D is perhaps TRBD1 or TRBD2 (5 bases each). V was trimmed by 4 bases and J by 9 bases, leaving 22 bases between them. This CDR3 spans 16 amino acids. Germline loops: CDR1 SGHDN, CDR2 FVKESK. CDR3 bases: TGTGCCAGCAGCCGGGCCTCCGGGACGGTCGGAGGTGAGCAGTTCTTC. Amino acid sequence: CASSRASGTVGGEQFF. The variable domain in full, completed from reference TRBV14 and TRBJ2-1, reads EAGVTQFPSHSVIEKGQTVTLRCDPISGHDNLYWYRRVMGKEIKFLLHFVKESKQDESGMPNNRFLAERTGGTYSTLKVQPAELEDSGVYFCASSRASGTVGGEQFFGPGTRLTVL.

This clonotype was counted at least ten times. In nucleotides, the CDR3 is TGTGCCAGCAGTTTATTAACGGGACAGCTGAACACTGAAGCTTTCTTT. Amino acids: CASSLLTGQLNTEAFF. This chain links TRBV28 with TRBJ1-1; 7 bases are a match to TRBD1. CDR1 MDHEN and CDR2 SYDVKM come from the germline V gene. The CDR3 loop spans 16 amino acids. V lost 1 base and J lost 0; bases outside the gene matches: 5.

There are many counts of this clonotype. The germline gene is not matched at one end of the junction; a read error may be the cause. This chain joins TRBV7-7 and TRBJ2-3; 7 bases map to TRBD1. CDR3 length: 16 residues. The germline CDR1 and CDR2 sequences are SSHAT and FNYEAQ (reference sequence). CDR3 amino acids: CASSLGDRLSTDTQYF. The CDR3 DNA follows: TGTGCTAGCAGCTTAGGGGACAGACTAAGCACAGATACGCAGTATTTT.